This T cell receptor (beta chain) stems from a study of blood T cell repertoires in COVID-19. V gave up 0 bases and J gave up 8 bases; unmatched junction bases: 6. The CDR3 contains 15 residues. Germline V gene data show CDR1 as SGDLS and CDR2 as YYNGEE. Some clones are missing from TCRdb's copy, which holds only in-frame ones; the method was immunoSEQ multiplex PCR. The repertoire holds 180,000 or so clones, with 75% to 90% as singletons. Study members were between 18 and 89 years old and lived in 24 US regions. Clinical history as reported by participants underpinned cohort assignment. Specimen: PBMCs or T cells enriched from blood (not recorded which). The TCR was taken from a woman aged 45 to 65 who had recovered from COVID-19. The chain has TRBV9 and TRBJ1-3; 9 nucleotides line up with TRBD1. CDR3 sequence: CASSVAPGQGDTIYF. The CDR3 DNA reads as TGTGCCAGCAGCGTAGCCCCGGGACAGGGAGACACCATATATTTT.